The present TCR beta chain was sequenced within a study of regulatory T cells in long-lasting Graves disease. Whole-study findings and limits: The analysis examined peripheral blood only and excluded thyroid tissue. Persistent Graves' patients possessed reduced TCR diversity relative to recently diagnosed ones.

This clonotype was seen only a few times. The antigen is unknown. Unmatched junction bases numbered 8, after V lost 1 base and J lost 6 bases. CDR1 SGHVS and CDR2 FNYEAQ come from the germline V gene. The CDR3 consists of 16 residues. Stated time point: newly diagnosed GD, antithyroid drugs for less than 3 months. With RNA extracted from PBMCs as input, the TCR library was made. iRepertoire HTBI primers and Arm-PCR of CDR3 regions built TCR beta libraries. In TCRdb, the multiplex PCR reads were re-called with MiXCR into one record per CDR3 protein. The sample consists of around 500,000 distinct CDR3 sequences, around 12% of them appearing once. The data also belong to a second study, concerning T cells in Graves' hyperthyroidism and ophthalmopathy. As that study records: The primer set for the first-round RT-PCR of the TCR CDR3 was HTBI.

Sample: peripheral blood mononuclear cells (PBMCs), taken at new diagnosis, from a patient treated with antithyroid drugs. This TCR was sampled from a woman in her thirties with Graves disease. The rearrangement joins TRBV7-6 to TRBJ2-1; 8 nucleotides agree with TRBD1. The CDR3 DNA is TGTGCCAGCAGCTTAGGTGGGCAGGGGGCTGTCAATGAGCAGTTCTTC. Its protein is CASSLGGQGAVNEQFF.